Each of the 27 T cell receptor beta chains below was sequenced from the same sample in a study of regulatory T cells in long-lasting Graves disease. CDR3 regions were amplified by Arm-PCR using iRepertoire HTBI primers to build TCR beta libraries. TCRdb reprocessed the multiplex PCR reads via MiXCR and lists one record per CDR3 protein. This sample has about 420,000 distinct CDR3 sequences, with about a sixth found just once. Stated time point: newly diagnosed GD, antithyroid drugs for less than 3 months. RNA from PBMCs was the source of the TCR library. The same sample was also studied in work on T cells in Graves' hyperthyroidism and ophthalmopathy.

Sequencing was performed on peripheral blood mononuclear cells (PBMCs), taken at new diagnosis, from a patient treated with antithyroid drugs. These receptors came from a woman younger than 35 with Graves disease.

This clonotype occurred many times. J is TRBJ2-3 and V is TRBV28; D not certain. Germline V gives CDR1 MDHEN, CDR2 SYDVKM. Trimming pared 6 bases from V and 7 bases from J, leaving 8 bases between. The CDR3 has 11 residues. The CDR3 DNA sequence: TGTGCCAGCAGCTTACTTCATACGCAGTATTTT. Protein product: CASSLLHTQYF.

This clonotype was counted between two and nine times. This chain uses TRBV19 with TRBJ2-7; D gene uncertain. Trimming pared 5 bases from V and 0 bases from J, leaving 11 bases between. CDR3 length: 14 amino acids. CDR1 and CDR2 from the germline V gene are LNHDA and SQIVND (reference sequence). The CDR3 is CASSLRGDSYEQYF. CDR3 in DNA: TGTGCCAGTAGTTTGCGCGGTGACTCCTACGAGCAGTACTTC.

This sequence joins TRBV9 and TRBJ1-3; 7 nucleotides agree with TRBD1. V lost 0 bases to trimming and J lost 2 bases; unmatched junction nucleotides: 2. CDR1 and CDR2 (germline): SGDLS, YYNGEE. The CDR3 length is 15 residues. CDR3 in DNA: TGTGCCAGCAGCGTAGGACAGGGACCTGGAAACACCATATATTTT. This sequence encodes CASSVGQGPGNTIYF.

This clonotype occurred many times. The chain uses TRBV6-2 or TRBV6-3 and TRBJ2-1; D gene uncertain. V was trimmed by 5 bases and J by 4 bases, leaving 15 bases between them. There are 15 residues in the CDR3. Per germline, CDR1 MNHEY and CDR2 SVGEGT. The CDR3 bases are TGTGCCAGCAGTGACTTGGCGGTGTCTTACAATGAGCAGTTCTTC. The encoded protein is CASSDLAVSYNEQFF.

This clonotype was counted ten times or more. A read error is possible here, since a much larger clone lies one base away. The J gene is TRBJ2-5, the V gene TRBV20-1; D gene unclear. Germline values: CDR1 DFQATT, CDR2 SNEGSKA (reference sequence). This CDR3 is 14 amino acids long. V lost 5 bases and J 2 bases, leaving 15 bases between the germline ends. CDR3 protein: CSASRTEKQETQYF. In nucleotides, the CDR3 is TGCAGTGCTTCTAGGACGGAAAAGCAAGAGACCCAGTACTTC.

This clonotype was detected many times. The chain combines TRBV11-2 with TRBJ2-3; 15 bases fit TRBD2. The CDR3 covers 21 residues. Unmatched junction bases numbered 15, after V lost 3 bases and J lost 2 bases. Germline CDR1 reads SGHAT; CDR2 reads FQNNGV. CDR3 DNA: TGTGCCAGCAGCTTTATGCCCCCCAGAGGACTAGCGGGAGGGGACACAGATACGCAGTATTTT. It is translated as CASSFMPPRGLAGGDTDTQYF.

This clonotype was detected only a few times. A much larger clone lies a single base off, so this may be a read error. V and J are TRBV28 and TRBJ2-7; D is perhaps TRBD2 (5 bases). Germline loops: CDR1 MDHEN, CDR2 SYDVKM. There are 11 residues in the CDR3. V gave up 8 bases and J gave up 11 bases, with 16 bases separating them. As DNA, the CDR3 is TGTGCCAGCGGTATACTGGGGAGCGAGTACTTC. Its protein product is CASGILGSEYF.

Turning to this clonotype: A read error may account for a junction end that differs from germline. CDR3 protein: CASTLGVAASTDTQYF. CDR3 DNA sequence: TGTGCCAGCACCTTAGGAGTAGCGGCTAGCACAGATACGCAGTATTTT. The rearrangement links TRBV7-9 to TRBJ2-3; possible D gene TRBD2, 6 bases. The germline CDR1 and CDR2 sequences are SEHNR and FQNEAQ (reference sequence). The CDR3 totals 16 residues. Filled out from reference TRBV7-9 and TRBJ2-3, the complete variable domain reads DTGVSQNPRHKITKRGQNVTFRCDPISEHNRLYWYRQTLGQGPEFLTYFQNEAQLEKSRLLSDRFSAERPKGSFSTLEIQRTEQGDSAMYLCASTLGVAASTDTQYFGPGTRLTVL.

This clonotype was seen at least ten times. V gene TRBV27 combines with J gene TRBJ2-7; D gene uncertain. Germline values: CDR1 MNHEY, CDR2 SMNVEV (reference sequence). The CDR3 runs to 13 residues. V gave up 8 bases and J gave up 3 bases, with 14 bases separating them. CDR3 region: CASGLGRLYEQYF. Here the CDR3 DNA reads TGTGCCAGCGGTCTCGGTAGACTCTACGAGCAGTACTTC.

In this sample, this clonotype turned up a few times. The V and J genes are TRBV6-2 or TRBV6-3 and TRBJ1-1; TRBD1 matches at 7 bases. The V segment lost 6 bases and the J segment 5 bases; nucleotides outside the gene matches: 6. The germline V gene encodes CDR1 MNHEY and CDR2 SVGEGT. CDR3 length: 13 amino acids. For the CDR3, the DNA is TGTGCCAGCAGCCGCGACAGGGAGACTGAAGCTTTCTTT. Amino acids: CASSRDRETEAFF.

This clonotype was seen at least ten times. This chain uses TRBV5-6 with TRBJ2-1; 9 nucleotides line up with TRBD1. Germline V gene sequence: CDR1 SGHDT, CDR2 YYEEEE. The CDR3 runs 16 residues. J was trimmed by 6 bases and V by 4 bases; bases with no gene match: 11. The CDR3 reads CASSGGTGRFRNEQFF. The CDR3 DNA sequence: TGTGCCAGCAGCGGGGGGACAGGGAGGTTTCGCAATGAGCAGTTCTTC. The full variable domain, its missing parts supplied by reference TRBV5-6 and TRBJ2-1, is DAGVTQSPTHLIKTRGQQVTLRCSPKSGHDTVSWYQQALGQGPQFIFQYYEEEERQRGNFPDRFSGHQFPNYSSELNVNALLLGDSALYLCASSGGTGRFRNEQFFGPGTRLTVL.

This clonotype was picked up many times. The rearrangement uses TRBV6-5 and TRBJ2-3; tentatively, D is TRBD1 or TRBD2 (5 bases each). This CDR3 is built from 13 residues. The V gene's germline CDR1 is MNHEY and CDR2 SVGAGI. Trimming left V 2 bases short and J 11 bases short, with 14 bases between. CDR3 residues: CASSYLEGREQYF. The CDR3 DNA follows: TGTGCCAGCAGTTACCTAGAGGGGAGAGAGCAGTATTTT.

This clonotype came up a few times. The gene calls are TRBV11-3 and TRBJ2-5; TRBD1 is a possible D gene (6 bases). This CDR3 is built from 14 residues. Germline CDR1 and CDR2: SGHNT and YENEEA. The V gene lost 5 bases and the J gene lost 2 bases, with 12 bases spanning the gap. The CDR3 DNA reads TGTGCCAGCAGCCCCCGGGACATACAAGAGACCCAGTACTTC. Protein sequence: CASSPRDIQETQYF. Full variable domain (missing parts from reference TRBV11-3 and TRBJ2-5): EAGVVQSPRYKIIEKKQPVAFWCNPISGHNTLYWYLQNLGQGPELLIRYENEEAVDDSQLPKDRFSAERLKGVDSTLKIQPAELGDSAVYLCASSPRDIQETQYFGPGTRLLVL.

The genes are TRBV30 and TRBJ2-7; D possibly matches TRBD1 or TRBD2 (5 bases each). The CDR3 is 12 residues long. V lost 0 bases and J lost 6, with 9 bases in between. Germline V gene sequence: CDR1 GTSNPN, CDR2 SVGIG (reference sequence). CDR3 amino acids: CAWSVGVGEQYF. For the CDR3, the DNA is TGTGCCTGGAGTGTGGGGGTTGGCGAGCAGTACTTC.

This clonotype was seen a handful of times. This chain connects TRBV28 to TRBJ1-1; no definite D call. The CDR3 contains 13 residues. V was trimmed by 3 bases and J by 5 bases, leaving 10 bases between them. Germline loops: CDR1 MDHEN, CDR2 SYDVKM. The chain's CDR3 is CASSLTGETEAFF. CDR3 DNA sequence: TGTGCCAGCAGTTTGACCGGGGAGACTGAAGCTTTCTTT.

This clonotype was recorded many times. This sequence joins TRBV6-9 and TRBJ2-2, with TRBD2 matching over 8 bases. The CDR3 extends over 18 amino acids. J was trimmed by 0 bases and V by 4 bases; bases with no gene match: 10. The germline CDR1 and CDR2 sequences are MNHGY and SVAAGI. The CDR3 bases are TGTGCCAGCAGTTCCCTTGGAGCGGGAGTATCGAACACCGGGGAGCTGTTTTTT. Protein sequence: CASSSLGAGVSNTGELFF.

This clonotype was observed a handful of times. V usage is TRBV6-2 or TRBV6-3 and J usage is TRBJ2-7, with 12 bases identical to TRBD2. CDR1 is MNHEY and CDR2 is SVGEGT in the germline V gene. The CDR3 length is 15 residues. V shed 6 bases and J 3 bases; nucleotides not matched to a gene: 6. The CDR3 reads CASRETSGRGYEQYF. The DNA of the CDR3 is TGTGCCAGCAGAGAGACTAGCGGGAGAGGCTACGAGCAGTACTTC.

A word on this clonotype: The junction shows a germline mismatch at one end, possibly a read error. V and J are TRBV15 and TRBJ1-5; weak D call: TRBD1 (5 bases). Looked up from germline, CDR1 is LNHNV and CDR2 is YYDKDF (reference sequence). This CDR3 is built from 16 residues. The CDR3 region has the DNA TGTGCCGCCAGCAGAGATCGACCGAGGGGCGGACAGCCCCAGCATTTT. Encoded protein: CAASRDRPRGGQPQHF.

This clonotype was seen at least ten times. This chain connects TRBV6-1 to TRBJ2-1; 8 positions match TRBD1. The CDR3 extends over 16 amino acids. Germline assignment: CDR1 MNHNS and CDR2 SASEGT. The ends lost 5 bases at V and 0 bases at J; junction bases unmatched: 6. CDR3 bases: TGTGCCAGCAGTCCGTGGACAGGGAGCTCCTACAATGAGCAGTTCTTC. Translating gives CASSPWTGSSYNEQFF.

V gene TRBV19 combines with J gene TRBJ2-7; TRBD1 matches at 8 bases. Germline CDR1 and CDR2: LNHDA and SQIVND (reference sequence). The CDR3 runs to 14 residues. V shed 2 bases, J shed 7 bases, and the junction held 7 bases outside the gene matches. The CDR3 DNA is TGTGCCAGTAGTATACCGGGACAGGTAACGGAGCAGTACTTC. Amino acid sequence: CASSIPGQVTEQYF.

The J gene is TRBJ2-7, the V gene TRBV7-2; no reliable D call. Trimming left V 0 bases short and J 2 bases short, with 8 bases between. The CDR3 runs 14 residues. The V gene's germline CDR1 is SGHTA and CDR2 FQGNSA. CDR3 region: CASSLAPTTYEQYF. The CDR3 nucleotides are TGTGCCAGCAGCTTAGCGCCTACGACCTACGAGCAGTACTTC.

As for this clonotype: As the CDR3 is not closed by the conserved phenylalanine or tryptophan, this likely results from a read error. This chain uses TRBV2 with TRBJ2-3, with 7 bases lining up with TRBD1. Trimming took 6 bases from V and 2 from J; bases not matched to a gene: 8. The CDR3 contains 15 residues. CDR1 is SNHLY and CDR2 is FYNNEI in the germline V gene. The CDR3 bases are TGTGCCAGCAGAGTTGACAGGGTAAACACAGATACGCAGTATCTT. This sequence encodes CASRVDRVNTDTQYL.

As regards this clonotype: A much larger clone differs from this one at a single base, so this may be a read error. The V gene is TRBV5-1, the J gene TRBJ1-4, with 7 bases identical to TRBD1. Germline CDR1 is SGHRS and CDR2 is YFSETQ. The CDR3 runs to 15 residues. Germline trimming cut 4 bases from V and 5 bases from J; bases unmatched to any gene: 8. CDR3 protein: CASSLMTGPNEKLFF. DNA of the CDR3: TGCGCCAGCAGCCTGATGACAGGGCCGAATGAAAAACTGTTTTTT.

The chain couples TRBV20-1 to TRBJ1-4, with D unresolved. The V end was cut by 3 bases, the J end by 0 bases, with 17 bases between. The germline CDR1 and CDR2 sequences are DFQATT and SNEGSKA (reference sequence). The length of the CDR3 is 17 residues. The CDR3 loop is CSASSPSDPATNEKLFF. DNA for the CDR3: TGCAGTGCTAGCTCTCCGTCCGATCCTGCAACTAATGAAAAACTGTTTTTT.

This clonotype was counted only a few times. A much larger clone differs from this one at a single base, so this may be a read error. V is TRBV6-2 or TRBV6-3 and J is TRBJ1-2; D is unresolved. Trimming took 7 bases from V and 6 from J, leaving 12 bases between them. Germline-derived CDR1 and CDR2 are MNHEY and SVGEGT. This CDR3 spans 12 amino acids. CDR3 region: CASNVLLDGYTF. CDR3 nucleotide sequence: TGTGCCAGCAATGTCCTCCTAGATGGCTACACCTTC.

This clonotype was seen a handful of times. The chain uses TRBV20-1 and TRBJ2-3; 11 bases match TRBD2. The CDR3 covers 17 residues. The V gene's germline CDR1 is DFQATT and CDR2 SNEGSKA (reference sequence). The V and J ends lost 4 bases and 1 base, in that order; junction bases with no gene match: 10. The CDR3 here is CSAKTSGTYRGTDTQYF. CDR3 nucleotides: TGCAGTGCTAAGACTAGCGGGACCTACCGCGGCACAGATACGCAGTATTTT.

About this clonotype: At one end, the junction sequence differs from germline, possibly due to a read error. The rearrangement links TRBV6-1 to TRBJ1-1; D is undetermined. The CDR3 loop spans 13 amino acids. The germline CDR1 and CDR2 sequences are MNHNS and SASEGT. The CDR3 DNA reads TGTGCCAGCAGTGTGACTCAGAACACTGTAGCTTTCTTT. Encoded protein: CASSVTQNTVAFF.